This T cell receptor beta chain was sequenced in a study of cytomegalovirus exposure and HLA in healthy donors. Study-wide results and limits: A list of roughly 180 TCR beta chains associated with cytomegalovirus was given. The TCR clusters that emerged in the first cohort tended, a later analysis found, to co-occur in the approximately 110 validation repertoires.

While the first cohort had about 610 subjects, the donors belonged to the separate validation cohort of over a hundred subjects. The V gene lost 4 bases and the J gene lost 4 bases, with 18 bases spanning the gap. CDR3 length: 16 residues. CDR1 and CDR2 from the germline V gene are KGHSY and FQNENV. The method was immunoSEQ multiplex PCR; TCRdb's version includes in-frame clones alone and lacks a portion of them. The repertoire holds just under 150,000 clones, with about 87% as singletons. Points on this clone: Its antigen is currently unknown.

The source is a young man in good health and CMV-seropositive. The chain is built from TRBV16 and TRBJ2-3; perhaps TRBD2 as D (6 bases). Source material: PBMCs. The CDR3 protein is CASSLTGGGGSDTQYF. For the CDR3, the DNA is TGTGCCAGCAGCCTGACCGGGGGAGGTGGATCAGATACGCAGTATTTT.